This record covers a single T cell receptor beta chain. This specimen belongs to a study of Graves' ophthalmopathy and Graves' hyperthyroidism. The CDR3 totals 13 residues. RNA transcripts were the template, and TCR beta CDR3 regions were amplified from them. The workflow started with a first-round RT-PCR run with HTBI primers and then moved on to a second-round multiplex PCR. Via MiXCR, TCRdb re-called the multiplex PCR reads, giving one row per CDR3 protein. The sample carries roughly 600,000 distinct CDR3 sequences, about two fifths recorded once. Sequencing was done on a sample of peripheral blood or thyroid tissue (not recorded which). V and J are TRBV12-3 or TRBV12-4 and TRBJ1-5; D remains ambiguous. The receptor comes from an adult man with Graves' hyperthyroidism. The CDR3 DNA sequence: TGTGCTAGTGGTTGGACGGAGAATCAGCCCCAGCATTTT. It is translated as CASGWTENQPQHF.